The count of the clone carrying this TCR beta chain is one. The data stem from a study of Graves' ophthalmopathy and Graves' hyperthyroidism. Trimming left V 6 bases short and J 3 bases short, with 11 bases between. The length of the CDR3 is 12 residues. From germline, CDR1 is DFQATT and CDR2 SNEGSKA (reference sequence). RNA transcripts were the source from which TCR beta CDR3 regions were amplified. The first round was an RT-PCR with HTBI primers, and the second round was a multiplex PCR. MiXCR, run by TCRdb on the multiplex PCR reads, gives a single entry per CDR3 protein. Of around 1,000,000 distinct CDR3 sequences listed, approximately 35% are singletons.

The clonotype comes from an adult man with Graves' hyperthyroidism. Material: peripheral blood or thyroid tissue (not recorded which). The chain combines TRBV20-1 with TRBJ1-2; no reliable D call. The CDR3 loop reads CSARLYDYGYTF. The CDR3 DNA reads TGCAGTGCGCGGTTGTACGACTATGGCTACACCTTC.